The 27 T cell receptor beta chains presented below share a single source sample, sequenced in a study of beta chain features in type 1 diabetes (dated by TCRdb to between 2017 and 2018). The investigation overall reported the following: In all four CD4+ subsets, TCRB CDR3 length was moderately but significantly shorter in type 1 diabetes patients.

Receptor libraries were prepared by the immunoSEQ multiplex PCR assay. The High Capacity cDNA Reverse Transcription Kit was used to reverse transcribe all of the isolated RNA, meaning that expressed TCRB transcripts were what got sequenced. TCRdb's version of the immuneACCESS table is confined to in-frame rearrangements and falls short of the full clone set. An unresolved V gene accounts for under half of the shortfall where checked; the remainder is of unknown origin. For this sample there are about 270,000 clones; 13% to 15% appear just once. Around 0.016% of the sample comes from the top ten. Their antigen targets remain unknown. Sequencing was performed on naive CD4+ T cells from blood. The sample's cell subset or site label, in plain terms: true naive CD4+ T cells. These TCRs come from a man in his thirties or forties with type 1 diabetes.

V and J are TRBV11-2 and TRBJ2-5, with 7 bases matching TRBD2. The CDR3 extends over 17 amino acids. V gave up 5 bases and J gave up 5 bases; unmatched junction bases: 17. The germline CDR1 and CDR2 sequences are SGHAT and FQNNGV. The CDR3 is CASSRFTSSGKDETQYF. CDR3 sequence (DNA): TGTGCCAGCAGCCGGTTCACGTCGAGCGGGAAGGATGAGACCCAGTACTTC.

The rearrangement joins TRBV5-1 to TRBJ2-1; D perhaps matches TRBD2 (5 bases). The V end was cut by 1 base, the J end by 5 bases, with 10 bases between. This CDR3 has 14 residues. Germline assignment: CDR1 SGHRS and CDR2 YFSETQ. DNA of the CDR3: TGCGCCAGCAGCTTGACGCGGGTCGACAATGAGCAGTTCTTC. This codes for CASSLTRVDNEQFF.

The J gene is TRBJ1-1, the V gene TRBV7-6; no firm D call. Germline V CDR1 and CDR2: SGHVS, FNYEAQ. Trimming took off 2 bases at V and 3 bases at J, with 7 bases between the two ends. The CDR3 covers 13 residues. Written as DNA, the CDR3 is TGTGCCAGCAGCTTACAATCAGACACTGAAGCTTTCTTT. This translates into CASSLQSDTEAFF.

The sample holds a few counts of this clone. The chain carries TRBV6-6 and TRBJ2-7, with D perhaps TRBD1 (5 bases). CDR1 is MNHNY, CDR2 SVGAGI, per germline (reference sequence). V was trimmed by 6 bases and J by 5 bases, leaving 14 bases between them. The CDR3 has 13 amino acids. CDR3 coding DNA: TGTGCCAGCAGCCGCCAGGGTATCGACGAGCAGTACTTC. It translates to CASSRQGIDEQYF.

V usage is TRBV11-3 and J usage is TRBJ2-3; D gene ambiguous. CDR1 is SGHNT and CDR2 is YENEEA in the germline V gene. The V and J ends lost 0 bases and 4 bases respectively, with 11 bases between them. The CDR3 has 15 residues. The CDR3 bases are TGTGCCAGCAGCTTAGATGGCAGTCACCCAGATACGCAGTATTTT. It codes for CASSLDGSHPDTQYF.

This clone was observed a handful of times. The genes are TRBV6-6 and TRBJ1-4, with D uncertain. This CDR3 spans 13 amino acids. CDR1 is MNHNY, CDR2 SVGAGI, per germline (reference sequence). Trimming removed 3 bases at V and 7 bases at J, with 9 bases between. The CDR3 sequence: CASSYSRVEKLFF. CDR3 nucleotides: TGTGCCAGCAGTTATTCGAGGGTTGAAAAACTGTTTTTT.

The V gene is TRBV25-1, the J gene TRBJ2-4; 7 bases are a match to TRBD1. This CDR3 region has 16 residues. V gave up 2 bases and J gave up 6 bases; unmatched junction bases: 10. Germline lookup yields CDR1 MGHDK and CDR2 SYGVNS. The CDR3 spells CASSEEGGVGRNIQYF. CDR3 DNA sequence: TGTGCCAGCAGTGAAGAAGGGGGCGTTGGTAGAAACATTCAGTACTTC. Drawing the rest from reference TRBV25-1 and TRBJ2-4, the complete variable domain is EADIYQTPRYLVIGTGKKITLECSQTMGHDKMYWYQQDPGMELHLIHYSYGVNSTEKGDLSSESTVSRIRTEHFPLTLESARPSHTSQYLCASSEEGGVGRNIQYFGAGTRLSVL.

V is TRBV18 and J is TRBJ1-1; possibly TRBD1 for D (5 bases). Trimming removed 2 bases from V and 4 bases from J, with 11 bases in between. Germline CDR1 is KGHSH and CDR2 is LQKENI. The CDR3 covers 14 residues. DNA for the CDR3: TGTGCCAGCTCACCAGTCGCGGGGGGCACTGAAGCTTTCTTT. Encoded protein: CASSPVAGGTEAFF.

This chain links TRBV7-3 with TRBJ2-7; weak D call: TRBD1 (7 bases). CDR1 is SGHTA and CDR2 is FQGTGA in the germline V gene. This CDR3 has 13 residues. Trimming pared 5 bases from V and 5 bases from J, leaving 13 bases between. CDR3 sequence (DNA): TGTGCCAGCAGCCGCGGGACAGCCCACGAGCAGTACTTC. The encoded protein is CASSRGTAHEQYF.

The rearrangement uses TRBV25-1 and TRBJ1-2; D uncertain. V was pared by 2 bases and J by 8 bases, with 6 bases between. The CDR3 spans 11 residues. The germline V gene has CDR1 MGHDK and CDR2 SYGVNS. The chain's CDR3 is CASSERFGYTF. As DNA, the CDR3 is TGTGCCAGCAGTGAACGGTTCGGCTACACCTTC.

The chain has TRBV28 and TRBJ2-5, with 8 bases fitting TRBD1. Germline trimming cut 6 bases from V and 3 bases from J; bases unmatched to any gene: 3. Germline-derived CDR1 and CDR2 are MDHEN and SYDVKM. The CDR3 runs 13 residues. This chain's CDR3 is CASSRGQEETQYF. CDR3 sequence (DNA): TGTGCCAGCAGCCGGGGACAGGAAGAGACCCAGTACTTC.

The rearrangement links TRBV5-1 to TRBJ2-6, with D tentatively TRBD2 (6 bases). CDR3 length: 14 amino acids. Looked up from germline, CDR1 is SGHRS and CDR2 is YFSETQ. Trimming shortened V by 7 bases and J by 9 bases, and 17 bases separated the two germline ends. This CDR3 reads CASVLGGADNVLTF. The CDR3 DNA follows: TGCGCCAGCGTCTTAGGAGGGGCCGACAACGTCCTGACTTTC.

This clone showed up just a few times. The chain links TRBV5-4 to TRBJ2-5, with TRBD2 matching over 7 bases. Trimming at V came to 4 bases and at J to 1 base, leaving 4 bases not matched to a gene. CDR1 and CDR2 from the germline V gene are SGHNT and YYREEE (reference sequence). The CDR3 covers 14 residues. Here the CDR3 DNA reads TGTGCCAGCAGCCCTTGGACTAGCCAAGAGACCCAGTACTTC. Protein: CASSPWTSQETQYF.

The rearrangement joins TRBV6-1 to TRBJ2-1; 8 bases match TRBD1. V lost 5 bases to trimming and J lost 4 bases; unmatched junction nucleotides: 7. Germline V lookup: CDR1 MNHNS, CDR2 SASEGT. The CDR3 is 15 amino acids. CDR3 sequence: CASSWTGLRYNEQFF. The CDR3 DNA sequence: TGTGCCAGCAGTTGGACAGGGCTACGTTACAATGAGCAGTTCTTC.

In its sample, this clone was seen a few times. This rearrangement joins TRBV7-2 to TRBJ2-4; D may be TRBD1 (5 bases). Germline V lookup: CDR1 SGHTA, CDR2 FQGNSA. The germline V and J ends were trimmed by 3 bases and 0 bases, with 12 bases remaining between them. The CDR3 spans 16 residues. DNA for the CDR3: TGTGCCAGCAGCTTCAGGGTAACAGCAGCCAAAAACATTCAGTACTTC. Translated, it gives CASSFRVTAAKNIQYF.

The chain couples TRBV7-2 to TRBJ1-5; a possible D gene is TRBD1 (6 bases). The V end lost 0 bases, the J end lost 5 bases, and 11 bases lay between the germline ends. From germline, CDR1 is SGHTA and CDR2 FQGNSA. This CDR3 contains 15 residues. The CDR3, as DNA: TGTGCCAGCAGCTTAGCGTCGACAGGTGATCAGCCCCAGCATTTT. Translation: CASSLASTGDQPQHF.

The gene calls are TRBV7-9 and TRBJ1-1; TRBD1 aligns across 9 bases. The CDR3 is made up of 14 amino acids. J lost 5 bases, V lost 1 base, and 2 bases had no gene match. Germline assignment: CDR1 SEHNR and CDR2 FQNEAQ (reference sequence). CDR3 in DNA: TGTGCCAGCAGCTTAGAACAGGGGGCTACTGAAGCTTTCTTT. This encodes CASSLEQGATEAFF.

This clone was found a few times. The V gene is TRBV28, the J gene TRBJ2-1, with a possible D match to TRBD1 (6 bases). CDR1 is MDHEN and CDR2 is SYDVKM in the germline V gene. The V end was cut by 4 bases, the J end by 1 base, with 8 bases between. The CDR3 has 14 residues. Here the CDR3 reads CASSSQGSYNEQFF. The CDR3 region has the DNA TGTGCCAGCAGTTCACAGGGATCCTACAATGAGCAGTTCTTC.

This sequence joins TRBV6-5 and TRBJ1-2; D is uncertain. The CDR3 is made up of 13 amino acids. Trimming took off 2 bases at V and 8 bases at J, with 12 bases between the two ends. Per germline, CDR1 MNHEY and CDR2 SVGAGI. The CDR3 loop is CASSYRAREGYTF. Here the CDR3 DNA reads TGTGCCAGCAGTTACCGGGCACGGGAGGGCTACACCTTC.

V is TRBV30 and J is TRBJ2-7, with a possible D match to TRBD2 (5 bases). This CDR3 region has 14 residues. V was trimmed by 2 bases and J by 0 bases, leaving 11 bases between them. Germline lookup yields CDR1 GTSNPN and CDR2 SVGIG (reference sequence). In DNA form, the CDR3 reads TGTGCCTGGAGTAGGGAGTCCCCCTCCTACGAGCAGTACTTC. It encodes CAWSRESPSYEQYF.

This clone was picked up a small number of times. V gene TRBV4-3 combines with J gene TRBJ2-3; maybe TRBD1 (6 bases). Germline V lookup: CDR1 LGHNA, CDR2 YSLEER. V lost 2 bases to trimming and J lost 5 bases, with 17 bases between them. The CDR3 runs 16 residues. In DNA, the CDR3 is TGCGCCAGCAGCCAATCTGCGTTCCCAGGGGAAGATACGCAGTATTTT. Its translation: CASSQSAFPGEDTQYF.

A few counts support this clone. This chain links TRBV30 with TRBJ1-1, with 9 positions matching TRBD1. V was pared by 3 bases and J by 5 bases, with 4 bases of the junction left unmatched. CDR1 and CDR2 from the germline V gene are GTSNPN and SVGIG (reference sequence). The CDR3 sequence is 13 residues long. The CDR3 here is CAWRGTGRTEAFF. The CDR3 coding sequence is TGTGCCTGGAGGGGGACAGGGCGGACTGAAGCTTTCTTT.

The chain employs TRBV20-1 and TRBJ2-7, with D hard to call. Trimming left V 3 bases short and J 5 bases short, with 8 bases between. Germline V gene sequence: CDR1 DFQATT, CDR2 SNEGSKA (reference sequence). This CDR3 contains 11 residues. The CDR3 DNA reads TGCAGTGCTAGCCGGTTGGACGAGCAGTACTTC. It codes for CSASRLDEQYF.

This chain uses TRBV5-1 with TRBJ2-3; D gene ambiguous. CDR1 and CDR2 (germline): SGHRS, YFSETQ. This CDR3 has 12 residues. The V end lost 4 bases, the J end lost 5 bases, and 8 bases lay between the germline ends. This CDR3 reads CASSEPGDTQYF. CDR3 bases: TGCGCCAGCAGCGAGCCGGGAGATACGCAGTATTTT.

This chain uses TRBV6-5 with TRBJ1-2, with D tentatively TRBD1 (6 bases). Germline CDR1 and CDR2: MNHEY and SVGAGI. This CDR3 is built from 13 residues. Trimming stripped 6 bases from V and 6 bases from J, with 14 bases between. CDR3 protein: CASRRDNHDGYTF. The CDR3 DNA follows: TGTGCCAGCAGACGGGACAACCATGATGGCTACACCTTC.

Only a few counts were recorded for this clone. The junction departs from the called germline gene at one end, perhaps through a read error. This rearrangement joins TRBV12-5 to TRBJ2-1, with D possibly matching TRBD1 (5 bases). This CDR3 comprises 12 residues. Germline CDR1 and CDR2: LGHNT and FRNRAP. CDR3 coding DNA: TGTGCTAGTGGCTTGGGGCGGTTTGAGCAGTTCTTC. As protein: CASGLGRFEQFF.

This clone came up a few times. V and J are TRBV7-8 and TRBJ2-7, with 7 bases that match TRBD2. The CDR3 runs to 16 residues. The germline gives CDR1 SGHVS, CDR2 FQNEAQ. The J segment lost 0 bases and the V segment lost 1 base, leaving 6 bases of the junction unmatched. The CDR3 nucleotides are TGTGCCAGCAGCTTAGGTCGGGGCGGGAGCTCCTACGAGCAGTACTTC. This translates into CASSLGRGGSSYEQYF.